This T cell receptor beta chain derives from a study of shared clonotypes between healthy human individuals. Study-wide results and limits: Sorted-subset sequencing, rarefaction showed, was incomplete despite large depth.

This clone was seen only once. The antigen remains undetermined. The study ran the assay at deep level. Several immunoSEQ plates received, in even portions, the genomic DNA of each subset. Using immunoSEQ multiplex PCR, the repertoire was profiled, and TCRdb retains in-frame clones only, with some absent. The sample gives about 2.4 million clones, roughly 93% of which show up once; roughly 0.39% is in the top ten. A split of CD4+ cells into CD45RA+ naive and CD45RA-negative memory subsets was performed. Sequencing was carried out using naive CD4+ T cells from PBMCs. Specified subset: CD45RA+ positively selected. This receptor was taken from a man younger than 35 in good health. Some clones in this sample may be carry-over from other donors' samples.

The CDR3: CAWEAGTGGAGANVLTF. CDR3 DNA: TGTGCCTGGGAGGCGGGGACAGGGGGCGCTGGGGCCAACGTCCTGACTTTC. This chain uses TRBV30 with TRBJ2-6; 12 positions match TRBD1. Germline V gene lookup returns CDR1 GTSNPN and CDR2 SVGIG (reference sequence). The trim removed 5 bases at V and 2 bases at J, leaving 7 bases unmatched. The CDR3 length is 17 residues.